These 22 T cell receptor beta chains share one sample of origin, sequenced in a study of OX40 agonist ivuxolimab in advanced cancers. Sequencing used immunoSEQ multiplex PCR; TCRdb keeps in-frame clones, though not all of them. This repertoire shows about 62,000 clones, approximately 90% found once; its top ten account for more than 9.5%. This material consisted of CD4+ or CD8+ T cells sorted from blood, taken in a trial of the OX40 agonist ivuxolimab. The source is an adult with an advanced solid tumor such as melanoma, head and neck, liver or kidney cancer.

The chain is built from TRBV19 and TRBJ1-3; the match to TRBD1 covers 7 bases. The germline V gene encodes CDR1 LNHDA and CDR2 SQIVND (reference sequence). This CDR3 has 14 residues. The J segment lost 0 bases and the V segment lost 6 bases, leaving 2 bases of the junction unmatched. This CDR3 reads CASRGTDSGNTIYF. CDR3 coding DNA: TGTGCCAGTAGAGGGACAGACTCTGGAAACACCATATATTTT. Complete variable domain (other parts from reference TRBV19 and TRBJ1-3): DGGITQSPKYLFRKEGQNVTLSCEQNLNHDAMYWYRQDPGQGLRLIYYSQIVNDFQKGDIAEGYSVSREKKESFPLTVTSAQKNPTAFYLCASRGTDSGNTIYFGEGSWLTVV.

The rearrangement uses TRBV9 and TRBJ1-3; TRBD1 might be the D (6 bases). The CDR3 has 16 amino acids. Germline V gene data show CDR1 as SGDLS and CDR2 as YYNGEE. V gave up 0 bases and J gave up 0 bases, with 10 bases separating them. The DNA for the CDR3 is TGTGCCAGCAGCGTAGCCCGGGACACCTCTGGAAACACCATATATTTT. It is translated as CASSVARDTSGNTIYF.

This clone was recorded once. The V and J genes are TRBV2 and TRBJ2-1; D is ambiguous. The V gene's germline CDR1 is SNHLY and CDR2 FYNNEI. Trimming left V 7 bases short and J 10 bases short, with 14 bases between. The CDR3 is 12 amino acids. CDR3 protein: CASTDGVMEQFF. The DNA for the CDR3 is TGTGCCAGCACCGATGGGGTGATGGAGCAGTTCTTC. The whole variable domain, remainder taken from reference TRBV2 and TRBJ2-1, is EPEVTQTPSHQVTQMGQEVILRCVPISNHLYFYWYRQILGQKVEFLVSFYNNEISEKSEIFDDQFSVERPDGSNFTLKIRSTKLEDSAMYFCASTDGVMEQFFGPGTRLTVL.

The chain carries TRBV10-3 and TRBJ2-7, with D hard to call. This CDR3 is 18 amino acids long. Germline V gene sequence: CDR1 ENHRY, CDR2 SYGVKD. The germline V and J ends were trimmed by 6 bases and 1 base, with 25 bases remaining between them. This CDR3 is CAIRSRGDEQPRSYEQYF. CDR3 coding DNA: TGTGCCATCAGGAGCCGCGGTGATGAACAGCCGAGATCCTACGAGCAGTACTTC.

The chain joins TRBV27 to TRBJ2-7, with 10 bases identical to TRBD2. Per the germline V gene, CDR1 is MNHEY and CDR2 is SMNVEV (reference sequence). The CDR3 has 14 amino acids. Trimming at V came to 4 bases and at J to 4 bases, leaving 4 bases not matched to a gene. The CDR3 spells CASSSPSGRYEQYF. The CDR3 region has the DNA TGTGCCAGCAGTTCCCCTAGCGGGAGATACGAGCAGTACTTC.

A note on this clone: In the same sample, other DNA sequences code for this CDR3. The chain combines TRBV27 with TRBJ2-2; D uncertain. The CDR3 has 11 residues. Germline V gives CDR1 MNHEY, CDR2 SMNVEV (reference sequence). Trimming took 3 bases from V and 6 from J, leaving 2 bases between them. The DNA for the CDR3 is TGTGCCAGCAGTTTTTCCGGGGAGCTGTTTTTT. This translates into CASSFSGELFF.

The rearrangement links TRBV19 to TRBJ2-1; TRBD2 matches 8 bases. V gave up 3 bases and J gave up 8 bases; unmatched junction bases: 9. CDR3 size: 15 residues. The germline V gene has CDR1 LNHDA and CDR2 SQIVND (reference sequence). CDR3 sequence reads: CASSMWKRELDEQFF. Written as DNA, the CDR3 is TGTGCCAGTAGTATGTGGAAGCGGGAGCTGGATGAGCAGTTCTTC. The whole variable domain, remainder taken from reference TRBV19 and TRBJ2-1, is DGGITQSPKYLFRKEGQNVTLSCEQNLNHDAMYWYRQDPGQGLRLIYYSQIVNDFQKGDIAEGYSVSREKKESFPLTVTSAQKNPTAFYLCASSMWKRELDEQFFGPGTRLTVL.

V is TRBV7-3 and J is TRBJ2-1, with TRBD2 as a possible D gene (6 bases). The CDR3 consists of 17 residues. Germline lookup yields CDR1 SGHTA and CDR2 FQGTGA. V was cut by 1 base and J by 4 bases, with 17 bases left in between. The CDR3 loop reads CASSLNETGTPYNEQFF. In DNA, the CDR3 is TGTGCCAGCAGCTTAAATGAGACCGGGACTCCATACAATGAGCAGTTCTTC.

V is TRBV5-6 and J is TRBJ2-1; TRBD2 agrees at 10 bases. Germline loops: CDR1 SGHDT, CDR2 YYEEEE. After removal of 2 bases from V and 5 bases from J, the junction contained 4 bases not matched to a gene. CDR3 length equals 15 residues. The DNA of the CDR3 is TGTGCCAGCAGCTTTGGGACTAGCGCGCACAATGAGCAGTTCTTC. Translation: CASSFGTSAHNEQFF.

This chain connects TRBV7-9 to TRBJ2-7; TRBD2 matches 13 bases. This CDR3 contains 16 residues. Germline V gene lookup returns CDR1 SEHNR and CDR2 FQNEAQ (reference sequence). The trim removed 4 bases at V and 2 bases at J, leaving 5 bases unmatched. CDR3 loop: CASSSPTSGRPYEQYF. In DNA form, the CDR3 reads TGTGCCAGCAGCTCCCCGACTAGCGGGAGGCCCTACGAGCAGTACTTC. Complete variable domain (other parts from reference TRBV7-9 and TRBJ2-7): DTGVSQNPRHKITKRGQNVTFRCDPISEHNRLYWYRQTLGQGPEFLTYFQNEAQLEKSRLLSDRFSAERPKGSFSTLEIQRTEQGDSAMYLCASSSPTSGRPYEQYFGPGTRLTVT.

This chain joins TRBV6-4 and TRBJ1-5; 8 nucleotides match TRBD1. This CDR3 region has 14 residues. CDR1 and CDR2 from the germline V gene are MRHNA and SNTAGT. J gave up 7 bases and V 3 bases, and 5 bases lay outside the gene matches. The CDR3: CASSEQQGGQPQHF. The CDR3 bases are TGTGCCAGCAGTGAACAACAGGGGGGACAGCCCCAGCATTTT.

The chain recombines TRBV5-6 with TRBJ2-7; D is undetermined. The CDR3 is 14 amino acids. CDR1 and CDR2 (germline): SGHDT, YYEEEE. V lost 0 bases to trimming and J lost 0 bases, with 7 bases between them. The DNA of the CDR3 is TGTGCCAGCAGCTTGGACGTGAGCTCCTACGAGCAGTACTTC. This codes for CASSLDVSSYEQYF.

In this sample, this clone turned up once. The chain links TRBV15 to TRBJ1-1; D is unclear. The V end was cut by 1 base, the J end by 0 bases, with 6 bases between. The CDR3 runs 14 residues. Germline assignment: CDR1 LNHNV and CDR2 YYDKDF (reference sequence). Here the CDR3 DNA reads TGTGCCACCAGCAGAGCGGGCATGAACACTGAAGCTTTCTTT. It is translated as CATSRAGMNTEAFF.

The chain recombines TRBV19 with TRBJ2-2, with TRBD1 as a possible D gene (6 bases). The CDR3 consists of 14 residues. Germline CDR1 LNHDA, CDR2 SQIVND (reference sequence). V was cut by 3 bases and J by 5 bases, with 10 bases left in between. The CDR3 DNA sequence: TGTGCCAGTAGTATTTCAGGGGATACCGGGGAGCTGTTTTTT. Its protein is CASSISGDTGELFF.

The chain is built from TRBV27 and TRBJ2-7; D gene unclear. CDR3 length equals 12 residues. Germline V lookup: CDR1 MNHEY, CDR2 SMNVEV (reference sequence). V dropped 8 bases and J dropped 5 bases, with 13 bases sitting between them. The CDR3 here is CASGNLRHEQYF. CDR3 DNA sequence: TGTGCCAGCGGGAATCTAAGGCACGAGCAGTACTTC.

The chain uses TRBV10-2 and TRBJ2-7, with 12 positions matching TRBD2. The CDR3 runs 17 residues. Germline CDR1 is WSHSY and CDR2 is SAAADI. J lost 1 base, V lost 5 bases, and 9 bases had no gene match. CDR3 loop: CASSLDGLAGPSYEQYF. DNA of the CDR3: TGCGCCAGCAGTTTGGATGGACTAGCGGGACCTTCCTACGAGCAGTACTTC.

Here the CDR3 DNA reads TGTGCCAGCAGCTTAGCGTATCCAGGGGAGGCTGAAGCTTTCTTT. Residues: CASSLAYPGEAEAFF. The chain combines TRBV7-2 with TRBJ1-1; weak D call: TRBD1 (6 bases). Trimming shortened V by 0 bases and J by 6 bases, and 14 bases separated the two germline ends. Per the germline V gene, CDR1 is SGHTA and CDR2 is FQGNSA. The CDR3 sequence is 15 residues long.

The chain combines TRBV10-2 with TRBJ2-1; D remains ambiguous. The CDR3 loop spans 11 amino acids. Germline assignment: CDR1 WSHSY and CDR2 SAAADI. V was pared by 5 bases and J by 6 bases, with 5 bases between. This CDR3 reads CASSRGNEQFF. The DNA for the CDR3 is TGCGCCAGCAGTCGTGGCAATGAGCAGTTCTTC.

CDR3 loop: CASSLLATSGASTDTQYF. The CDR3 DNA follows: TGTGCCAGCAGCTTGCTGGCGACTAGCGGGGCTAGCACAGATACGCAGTATTTT. This chain connects TRBV7-6 to TRBJ2-3; 11 bases line up with TRBD2. Germline V lookup: CDR1 SGHVS, CDR2 FNYEAQ. Unmatched junction bases numbered 8, after V lost 3 bases and J lost 0 bases. This CDR3 is built from 18 residues.

The chain couples TRBV27 to TRBJ1-2; 7 bases fit TRBD1. Germline V gene data show CDR1 as MNHEY and CDR2 as SMNVEV (reference sequence). The CDR3 totals 14 residues. J lost 5 bases, V lost 5 bases, and 8 bases had no gene match. CDR3 in DNA: TGTGCCAGCAGTCCCGCCGGGACAGTATATGGCTACACCTTC. Translating gives CASSPAGTVYGYTF.

The rearrangement uses TRBV15 and TRBJ1-1, with unresolved D. In germline, CDR1 is LNHNV, CDR2 YYDKDF (reference sequence). The V gene lost 0 bases and the J gene lost 1 base, with 12 bases spanning the gap. The CDR3 is 16 residues long. The CDR3: CATSRDGWTANTEAFF. The CDR3 nucleotides are TGTGCCACCAGCAGAGATGGGTGGACGGCGAACACTGAAGCTTTCTTT.

The genes are TRBV6-5 and TRBJ2-3; possibly TRBD1 for D (6 bases). Trimming cost V 6 bases and J 1 base, with 11 bases left between them. The CDR3 runs 14 residues. CDR1 is MNHEY, CDR2 SVGAGI, per germline. DNA for the CDR3: TGTGCCAGCAGATGGACAGTTGGCACAGATACGCAGTATTTT. Translating it yields CASRWTVGTDTQYF.